The entry below gives a single TCR beta chain sequence along with its context. Trimming took off 1 base at V and 1 base at J, with 4 bases between the two ends. Germline V gene lookup returns CDR1 SGHDN and CDR2 FVKESK. The CDR3 has 13 residues. This entry is derived from a study of control samples from healthy donors and cancer patients. TCRdb's table, derived via immunoSEQ multiplex PCR, lists solely in-frame clones and lacks some. The table shows about 3,000 clones, with over 90% occurring only once. This sequence joins TRBV14 and TRBJ1-1; no definite D call. The sequenced material came from PBMCs. The clonotype was recovered from a man in his 70s with lung cancer. CDR3 amino acids: CASSQGGNTEAFF. The CDR3 bases are TGTGCCAGCAGCCAAGGAGGGAACACTGAAGCTTTCTTT.